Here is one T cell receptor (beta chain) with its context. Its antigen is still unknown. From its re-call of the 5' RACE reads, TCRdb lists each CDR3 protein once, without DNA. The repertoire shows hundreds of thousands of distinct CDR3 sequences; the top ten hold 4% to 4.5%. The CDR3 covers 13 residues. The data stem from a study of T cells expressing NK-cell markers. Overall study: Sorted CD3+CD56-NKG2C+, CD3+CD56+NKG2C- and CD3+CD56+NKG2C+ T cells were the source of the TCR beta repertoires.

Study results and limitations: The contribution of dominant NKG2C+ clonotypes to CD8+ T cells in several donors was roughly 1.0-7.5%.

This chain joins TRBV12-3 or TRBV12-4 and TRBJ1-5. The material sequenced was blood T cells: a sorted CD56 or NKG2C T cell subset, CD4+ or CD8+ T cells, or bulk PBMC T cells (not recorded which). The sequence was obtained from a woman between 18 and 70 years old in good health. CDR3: CASSMIGVQPQHF.